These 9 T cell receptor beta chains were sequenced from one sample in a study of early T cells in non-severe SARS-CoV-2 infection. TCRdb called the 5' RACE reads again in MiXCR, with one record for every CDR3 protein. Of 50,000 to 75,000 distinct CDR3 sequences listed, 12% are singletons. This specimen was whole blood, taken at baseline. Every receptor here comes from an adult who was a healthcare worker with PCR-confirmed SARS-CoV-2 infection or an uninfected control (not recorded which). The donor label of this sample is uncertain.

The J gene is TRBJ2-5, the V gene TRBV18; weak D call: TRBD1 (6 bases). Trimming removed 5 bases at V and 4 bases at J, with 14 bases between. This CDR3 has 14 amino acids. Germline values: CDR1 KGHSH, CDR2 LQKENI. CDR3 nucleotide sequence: TGTGCCAGCTCATCTATAGGGGGTTCAGAGACCCAGTACTTC. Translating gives CASSSIGGSETQYF. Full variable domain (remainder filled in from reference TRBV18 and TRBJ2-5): NAGVMQNPRHLVRRRGQEARLRCSPMKGHSHVYWYRQLPEEGLKFMVYLQKENIIDESGMPKERFSAEFPKEGPSILRIQQVVRGDSAAYFCASSSIGGSETQYFGPGTRLLVL.

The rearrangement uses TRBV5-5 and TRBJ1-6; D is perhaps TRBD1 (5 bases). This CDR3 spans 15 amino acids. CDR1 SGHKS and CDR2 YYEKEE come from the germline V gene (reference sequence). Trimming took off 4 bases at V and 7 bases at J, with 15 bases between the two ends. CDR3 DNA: TGTGCCAGCAGCAGACCGGGACGGACGAATTCACCCCTCCACTTT. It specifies CASSRPGRTNSPLHF.

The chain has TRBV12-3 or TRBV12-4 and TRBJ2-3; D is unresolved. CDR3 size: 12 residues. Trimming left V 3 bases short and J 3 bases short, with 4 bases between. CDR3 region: CASSFNTDTQYF. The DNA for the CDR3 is TGTGCCAGCAGTTTCAATACAGATACGCAGTATTTT.

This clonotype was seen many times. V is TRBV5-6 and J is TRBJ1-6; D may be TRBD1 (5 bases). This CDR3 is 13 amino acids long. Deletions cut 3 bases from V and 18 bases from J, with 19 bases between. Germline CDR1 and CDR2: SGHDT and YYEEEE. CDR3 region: CASSYAEGKRPHF. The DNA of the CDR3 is TGTGCCAGCAGCTACGCCGAGGGGAAGCGTCCCCACTTT.

In DNA, the CDR3 is TGTGCCAGCAGTTACTCTTGGGCTACTGAAGCTTTCTTT. Translated: CASSYSWATEAFF. V is TRBV6-5 and J is TRBJ1-1; the D is unclear. Germline values: CDR1 MNHEY, CDR2 SVGAGI. The CDR3 runs to 13 residues. V was cut by 0 bases and J by 5 bases, with 7 bases left in between.

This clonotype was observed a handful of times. The CDR3 spells CASSHGTGGYEQFF. DNA of the CDR3: TGTGCCAGCAGCCACGGGACAGGGGGCTATGAGCAGTTCTTC. The V and J genes are TRBV14 and TRBJ2-1; 12 nucleotides agree with TRBD1. The CDR3 is made up of 14 amino acids. Germline loops: CDR1 SGHDN, CDR2 FVKESK. The V and J ends lost 3 bases and 8 bases, in that order; junction bases with no gene match: 2.

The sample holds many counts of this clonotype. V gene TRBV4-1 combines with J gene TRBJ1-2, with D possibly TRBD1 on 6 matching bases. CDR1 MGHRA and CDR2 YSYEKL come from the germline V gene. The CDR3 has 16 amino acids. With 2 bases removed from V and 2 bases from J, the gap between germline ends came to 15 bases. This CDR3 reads CASSQHPRTENYGYTF. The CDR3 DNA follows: TGCGCCAGCAGCCAACACCCCAGGACAGAGAACTATGGCTACACCTTC.

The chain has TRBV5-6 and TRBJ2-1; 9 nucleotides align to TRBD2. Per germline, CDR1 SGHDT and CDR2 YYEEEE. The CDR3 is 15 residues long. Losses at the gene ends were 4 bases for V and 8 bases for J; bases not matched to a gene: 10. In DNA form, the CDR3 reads TGTGCCAGCAGCCTTAGCGGGGGAGAGAGTCATGAGCAGTTCTTC. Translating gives CASSLSGGESHEQFF.

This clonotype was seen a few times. The DNA for the CDR3 is TGTGCCAGCAGTGAAATCGGCTTATACGAGCAGTACGTC. Its translation: CASSEIGLYEQYV. The chain has TRBV2 and TRBJ2-7; D remains unclear. The CDR3 has 13 residues. The V end was cut by 2 bases, the J end by 4 bases, with 9 bases between. The V gene's germline CDR1 is SNHLY and CDR2 FYNNEI.